The next 23 T cell receptor beta chains were all read from a single sample in a study of T-cell reconstitution after alpha-beta-depleted transplantation in children. Library preparation (for TCRbeta) was performed with unique molecular identifiers. Each CDR3 protein gets one entry after TCRdb re-called the PCR reads with MiXCR. The table includes 550,000 to 600,000 distinct CDR3 sequences, around 23% detected once. This specimen was PBMCs, mostly from graft donor cells, taken 360 days after TCRalphabeta/CD19-depleted stem cell transplant. The receptors come from a boy under two years old who had a stem cell transplant for acute myeloid leukemia, so the T cells may come from the graft donor.

The rearrangement links TRBV6-5 to TRBJ2-5; maybe TRBD1 (5 bases). The CDR3 runs to 19 residues. Trimming removed 4 bases from V and 4 bases from J, with 28 bases in between. Germline V CDR1 and CDR2: MNHEY, SVGAGI. CDR3 sequence reads: CASSFTPGWNTPSTETQYF. In nucleotides, the CDR3 is TGTGCCAGCAGTTTCACCCCAGGGTGGAACACCCCCTCGACAGAGACCCAGTACTTC.

There are a few counts of this clonotype. CDR3 sequence reads: CASSKTGGSTHEQYV. The CDR3 bases are TGTGCCAGCAGCAAGACAGGGGGCAGTACCCACGAGCAGTACGTC. The chain combines TRBV6-1 with TRBJ2-7, with 10 bases identical to TRBD1. The trim removed 6 bases at V and 5 bases at J, leaving 10 bases unmatched. The CDR3 loop spans 15 amino acids. CDR1 and CDR2 (germline): MNHNS, SASEGT.

The genes are TRBV4-3 and TRBJ1-5; D call uncertain. Germline V lookup: CDR1 LGHNA, CDR2 YSLEER. The ends were cut back, 0 bases at V and 1 base at J, with 10 bases in the middle. This CDR3 has 16 amino acids. The CDR3 DNA reads as TGCGCCAGCAGCCAAGATTACTTGGGGAGCAATCAGCCCCAGCATTTT. Its protein product is CASSQDYLGSNQPQHF.

The CDR3 reads CASSLWQTNNEQFF. Here the CDR3 DNA reads TGTGCCAGCAGTTTGTGGCAGACGAACAATGAGCAGTTCTTC. This chain uses TRBV28 with TRBJ2-1, with D uncertain. This CDR3 comprises 14 residues. Looked up from germline, CDR1 is MDHEN and CDR2 is SYDVKM. Deletions cut 3 bases from V and 5 bases from J, with 11 bases between.

This clonotype occurred a few times. CDR3 sequence: CASSPHDEQFF. CDR3 nucleotide sequence: TGTGCCAGCAGCCCCCACGATGAGCAGTTCTTC. V usage is TRBV7-9 and J usage is TRBJ2-1; D remains ambiguous. CDR3 length: 11 residues. Germline V gives CDR1 SEHNR, CDR2 FQNEAQ (reference sequence). The V end lost 5 bases, the J end lost 8 bases, and 7 bases lay between the germline ends.

The table lists this clonotype with many counts. The genes are TRBV20-1 and TRBJ1-3, with D unresolved. Germline values: CDR1 DFQATT, CDR2 SNEGSKA (reference sequence). Trimming removed 5 bases at V and 3 bases at J, with 14 bases between. The CDR3 runs to 14 residues. The CDR3 nucleotides read TGCAGTGCTCGGCCGGCGGTCGATGGAAACACCATATATTTT. Protein product: CSARPAVDGNTIYF.

There are a few counts of this clonotype. The V call is TRBV30, the J call TRBJ1-2; D unclear. V lost 0 bases to trimming and J lost 7 bases, with 15 bases between them. Germline V gene data show CDR1 as GTSNPN and CDR2 as SVGIG (reference sequence). The CDR3 is 14 residues long. CDR3 sequence reads: CAWSVMIPARGYTF. The CDR3 DNA reads TGTGCCTGGAGTGTGATGATCCCGGCGCGTGGCTACACCTTC.

This chain links TRBV5-6 with TRBJ1-2; a weak D match, TRBD1 (5 bases). CDR3 length equals 14 residues. Trimming removed 4 bases at V and 5 bases at J, with 15 bases between. Germline lookup yields CDR1 SGHDT and CDR2 YYEEEE. Here the CDR3 DNA reads TGTGCCAGCAGCGCGGAAAGACAGTGGTATGGCTACACCTTC. Translation: CASSAERQWYGYTF.

This clonotype turned up a few times. This chain uses TRBV24-1 with TRBJ2-1; D might be TRBD2 (5 bases). This CDR3 contains 14 residues. Trimming cost V 0 bases and J 14 bases, with 16 bases left between them. The germline V gene encodes CDR1 KGHDR and CDR2 SFDVKD. The CDR3 sequence is CATSDLRVAGVKFF. Written as DNA, the CDR3 is TGTGCCACCAGTGATTTGAGGGTAGCCGGGGTGAAGTTCTTC.

Concerning this clonotype itself: A read error may be the cause here, since a much bigger clone is one base away. The chain couples TRBV29-1 to TRBJ1-3, with D unclear. From germline, CDR1 is SQVTM and CDR2 ANQGSEA. The CDR3 has 11 amino acids. The CDR3 bases are TGCGGCGTTGAGAGGGGAAACACCATATATTTT. Translated, it gives CGVERGNTIYF.

This clonotype showed up just once. This chain connects TRBV7-9 to TRBJ1-6; no clear D gene. Per germline, CDR1 SEHNR and CDR2 FQNEAQ (reference sequence). Trimming removed 5 bases at V and 4 bases at J, with 12 bases between. There are 15 residues in the CDR3. The CDR3 loop reads CASSPIKAYNSPLHF. Here the CDR3 DNA reads TGTGCCAGCAGCCCGATCAAAGCGTATAATTCACCCCTCCACTTT.

This chain links TRBV5-1 with TRBJ2-3, with 7 bases that match TRBD1. The germline V gene has CDR1 SGHRS and CDR2 YFSETQ. The CDR3 has 17 amino acids. V lost 0 bases to trimming and J lost 2 bases; unmatched junction nucleotides: 9. The chain's CDR3 is CASSLAVTGTVTDTQYF. The CDR3 nucleotides are TGCGCCAGCAGCTTGGCAGTGACAGGGACGGTCACAGATACGCAGTATTTT.

This clonotype occurred many times. The V call is TRBV5-1, the J call TRBJ2-2, with D perhaps assigned TRBD1 or TRBD2 (5 bases each). Trimming removed 0 bases at V and 2 bases at J, with 11 bases between. The CDR3 is 16 amino acids. From germline, CDR1 is SGHRS and CDR2 YFSETQ. The CDR3 protein is CASSLEGPPNTGELFF. Written as DNA, the CDR3 is TGCGCCAGCAGCTTGGAGGGACCGCCCAACACCGGGGAGCTGTTTTTT.

The chain has TRBV12-3 or TRBV12-4 and TRBJ2-2; 10 bases are shared with TRBD1. The CDR3 has 15 residues. V shed 6 bases, J shed 6 bases, and the junction held 7 bases outside the gene matches. CDR3 sequence reads: CASRGDRGAAGELFF. The CDR3 bases are TGTGCCAGCAGGGGGGACAGGGGAGCGGCCGGGGAGCTGTTTTTT.

This clonotype has more than one count but fewer than ten. V is TRBV2 and J is TRBJ2-3; 7 bases map to TRBD1. The CDR3 spans 18 residues. V lost 4 bases, J lost 0 bases, and 13 bases stayed unmatched. Germline V lookup: CDR1 SNHLY, CDR2 FYNNEI. The CDR3 reads CASSVLGQKIESTDTQYF. As DNA, the CDR3 is TGTGCCAGCAGTGTGTTGGGACAGAAAATAGAAAGCACAGATACGCAGTATTTT.

The chain carries TRBV18 and TRBJ2-7, with 9 bases aligning to TRBD1. This CDR3 has 16 amino acids. The V gene's germline CDR1 is KGHSH and CDR2 LQKENI. V dropped 4 bases and J dropped 1; count of bases not matched to a gene: 8. CDR3 bases: TGTGCCAGCTCACGCTACGAGACAGGGGGGTCCTACGAGCAGTACGTC. Translating gives CASSRYETGGSYEQYV.

This clonotype was found a few times. The gene calls are TRBV7-9 and TRBJ1-5; D remains unclear. V lost 2 bases, J lost 3 bases, and 2 bases lay in between. CDR1 and CDR2 from the germline V gene are SEHNR and FQNEAQ (reference sequence). This CDR3 has 12 amino acids. The CDR3 region is CASSLHNQPQHF. For the CDR3, the DNA is TGTGCCAGCAGCTTACACAATCAGCCCCAGCATTTT.

This clonotype was counted ten times or more. The J gene is TRBJ1-2, the V gene TRBV29-1; D call uncertain. The germline gives CDR1 SQVTM, CDR2 ANQGSEA. The V end was cut by 6 bases, the J end by 6 bases, with 8 bases between. This CDR3 region has 10 residues. This CDR3 is CSVREDGYTF. CDR3 bases: TGCAGCGTGAGGGAGGATGGCTACACCTTC.

Regarding this clonotype: The germline gene is not matched at one end of the junction; a read error may be the cause. V usage is TRBV20-1 and J usage is TRBJ2-5; 10 bases fit TRBD1. The CDR3 runs to 17 residues. Germline V gene sequence: CDR1 DFQATT, CDR2 SNEGSKA (reference sequence). CDR3 nucleotide sequence: TGCTGTGCTACTAATCCCTCACCAGGACAGGGGGAAGAGACCCAGTACTTC. Translated, it gives CCATNPSPGQGEETQYF.

The chain employs TRBV4-2 and TRBJ2-1; D unresolved. The CDR3 is 15 amino acids. Germline V gene data show CDR1 as LGHNA and CDR2 as YNFKEQ. Trimming pared 3 bases from V and 2 bases from J, leaving 11 bases between. The CDR3 protein is CASSHETATYNEQFF. The CDR3 DNA sequence: TGTGCCAGCAGCCACGAAACGGCCACCTACAATGAGCAGTTCTTC.

The chain combines TRBV20-1 with TRBJ2-5; a weak D match, TRBD2 (5 bases). There are 15 residues in the CDR3. The ends were cut back, 3 bases at V and 0 bases at J, with 14 bases in the middle. In germline, CDR1 is DFQATT, CDR2 SNEGSKA (reference sequence). The chain's CDR3 is CSASTTEGYQETQYF. The CDR3, as DNA: TGCAGTGCTAGTACAACAGAGGGCTACCAAGAGACCCAGTACTTC.

This clonotype was observed at least ten times. The chain carries TRBV7-9 and TRBJ2-5, with 7 bases matching TRBD1. Germline lookup yields CDR1 SEHNR and CDR2 FQNEAQ (reference sequence). This CDR3 region has 16 residues. Trimming removed 4 bases from V and 5 bases from J; junction bases left unmatched: 13. The chain's CDR3 is CASSWSGTRGLETQYF. The CDR3 DNA sequence: TGTGCCAGCAGCTGGTCCGGGACAAGGGGGCTGGAGACCCAGTACTTC.

This clonotype was recorded many times. The gene calls are TRBV29-1 and TRBJ1-1; unclear D gene. CDR1 and CDR2 from the germline V gene are SQVTM and ANQGSEA. V was clipped by 1 base and J by 0 bases, with 6 bases between them. This CDR3 comprises 13 residues. The CDR3 sequence is CSVEGLLNTEAFF. In DNA form, the CDR3 reads TGCAGCGTTGAAGGACTCTTGAACACTGAAGCTTTCTTT.